A single T cell receptor (beta chain) is shown here with its context. These data are taken from a study of control samples from healthy donors and cancer patients. This table comes from immunoSEQ multiplex PCR, and its TCRdb copy is limited to in-frame clones, with some not included. The repertoire holds more than 25,000 clones, with roughly nine tenths as singletons. CDR3 length: 15 residues. Trimming shortened V by 5 bases and J by 0 bases, and 11 bases separated the two germline ends. Germline V CDR1 and CDR2: LGHNA, YSLEER. The chain uses TRBV4-3 and TRBJ2-1; no clear D. What was sequenced was formalin-fixed, paraffin-embedded tissue. This TCR came from a female donor with melanoma. CDR3 residues: CASSASAFSYNEQFF. CDR3 in DNA: TGCGCCAGCAGCGCGTCGGCGTTCTCCTACAATGAGCAGTTCTTC.